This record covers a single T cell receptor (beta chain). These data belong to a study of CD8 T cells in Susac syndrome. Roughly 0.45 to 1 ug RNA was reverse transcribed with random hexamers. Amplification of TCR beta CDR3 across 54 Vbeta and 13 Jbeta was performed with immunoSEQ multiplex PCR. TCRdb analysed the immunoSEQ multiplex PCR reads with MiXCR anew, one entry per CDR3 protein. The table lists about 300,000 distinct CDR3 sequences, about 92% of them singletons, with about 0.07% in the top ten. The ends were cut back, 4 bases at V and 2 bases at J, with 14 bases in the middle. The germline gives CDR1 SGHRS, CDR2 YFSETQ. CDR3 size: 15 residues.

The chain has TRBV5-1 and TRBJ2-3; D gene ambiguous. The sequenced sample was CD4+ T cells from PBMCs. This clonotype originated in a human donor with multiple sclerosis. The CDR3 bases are TGCGCCAGCAGCCCCTGGTGGCCTAACACAGATACGCAGTATTTT. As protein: CASSPWWPNTDTQYF.